This T cell receptor beta chain was captured by sequencing in a study of blood T cell repertoires in COVID-19. Clones were read by immunoSEQ multiplex PCR, and TCRdb kept only the in-frame ones, dropping some. The sample records 200,000 to 250,000 clones, about four fifths being singletons. This CDR3 is built from 15 residues. The germline gives CDR1 SGHTA, CDR2 FQGNSA. With V trimmed by 5 bases and J by 8 bases, 9 bases remained unmatched. The recovered donors of Cohort 3 showed two negative PCRs, clearance, or symptom resolution. The J gene is TRBJ1-2, the V gene TRBV7-2; 12 bases are a match to TRBD1. This receptor was identified in a woman aged 40 to 49 who had recovered from COVID-19. The specimen was PBMCs or T cells enriched from blood (not recorded which). As DNA, the CDR3 is TGTGCCAGCAGCACTCAGGGACAGGGGGCTGGGGGCTACACCTTC. Protein sequence: CASSTQGQGAGGYTF.